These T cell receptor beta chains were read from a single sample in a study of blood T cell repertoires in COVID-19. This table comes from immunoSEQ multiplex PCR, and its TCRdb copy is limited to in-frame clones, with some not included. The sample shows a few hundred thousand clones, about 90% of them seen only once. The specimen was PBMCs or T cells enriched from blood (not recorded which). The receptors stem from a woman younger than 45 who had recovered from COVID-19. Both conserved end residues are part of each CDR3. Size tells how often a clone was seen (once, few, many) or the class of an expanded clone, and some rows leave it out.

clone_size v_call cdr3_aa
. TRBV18 CASSPMDSNYGYTF
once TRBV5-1 CASSFYFGTDNEQFF
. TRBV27 CASSLGGYEQYF
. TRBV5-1 CASSFSGGDGDTQYF
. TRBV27 CASRLTTGELFF
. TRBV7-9 CASSLASGTVSDTQYF
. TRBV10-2 CASSESAGGGYGYTF
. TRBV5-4 CASSFQGGNTEAFF
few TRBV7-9 CATDPAGGQETQYF
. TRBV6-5 CASRLSTGQPQHF
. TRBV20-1 CSASQATEAFF
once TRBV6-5 CASSYQGAVTGELFF
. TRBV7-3 CASSLNRGVRYGYTF
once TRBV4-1 CASSQPSGRRSSYNEQFF
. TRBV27 CASSFSRGSDSPLHF
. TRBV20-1 CSVLENYGYTF
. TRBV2 CASSHTGGTGNTIYF
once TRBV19 CASSTQFGENGKYGYTF
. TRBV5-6 CASSLPGQLYGYTF
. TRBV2 CASSELGRVNTEKLFF
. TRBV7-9 CASNFGSSGFQETQYF
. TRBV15 CATSRDHYGQGQPQHF
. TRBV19 CASSKQGDGYTF
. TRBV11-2 CASSLDSGHTNYGYTF
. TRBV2 CASSQNSGNTIYF
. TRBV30 CATNGRGSPLHF
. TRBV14 CASSQFLYEQYF
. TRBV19 CASSTGTGRATNEKLFF
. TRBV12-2 CASRPRDRGNNQPQHF
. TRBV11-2 CASSPSGNTIYF
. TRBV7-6 CASSLLTREGTEAFF
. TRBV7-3 CASSLPGTGGTQYF
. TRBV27 CASSSEGQAPSYEQYF
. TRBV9 CASSPGLAGDTQYF
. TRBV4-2 CASAGTGGTEAFF
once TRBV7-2 CASSLSVNYGYTF
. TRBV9 CASSAIAGGVYNEQFF
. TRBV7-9 CASSPAVASSGGPYNEQFF
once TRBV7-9 CASRGSKGEGIEAFF
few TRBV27 CASSFNSNQPQHF
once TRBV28 CASSRKYEQYF
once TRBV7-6 CASSLEVPTASNEKLFF
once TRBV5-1 CASSLGVRAGGRTDTQYF
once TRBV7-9 CASSRLDRQLYGYTF
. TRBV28 CASRNPGQGYGYTF
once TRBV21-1 CASSKKGGQGYGYTF
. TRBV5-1 CASSVAGGQETQYF